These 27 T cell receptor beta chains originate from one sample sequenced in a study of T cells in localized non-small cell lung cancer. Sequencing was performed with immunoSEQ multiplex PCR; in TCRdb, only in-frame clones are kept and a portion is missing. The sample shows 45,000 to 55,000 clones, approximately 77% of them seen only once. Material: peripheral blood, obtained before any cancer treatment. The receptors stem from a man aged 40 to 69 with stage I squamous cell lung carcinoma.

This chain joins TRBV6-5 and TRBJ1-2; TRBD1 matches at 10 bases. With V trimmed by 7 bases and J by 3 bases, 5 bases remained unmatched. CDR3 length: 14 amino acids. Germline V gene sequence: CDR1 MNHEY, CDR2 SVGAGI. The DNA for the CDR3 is TGTGCCAGCAAACCGGACAGGGGGGACTATGGCTACACCTTC. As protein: CASKPDRGDYGYTF.

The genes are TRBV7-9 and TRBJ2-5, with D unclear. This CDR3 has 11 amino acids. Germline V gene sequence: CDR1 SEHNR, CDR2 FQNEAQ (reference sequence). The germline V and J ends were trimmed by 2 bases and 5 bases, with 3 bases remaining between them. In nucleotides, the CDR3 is TGTGCCAGCAGCTTACAGGAGACCCAGTACTTC. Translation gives CASSLQETQYF.

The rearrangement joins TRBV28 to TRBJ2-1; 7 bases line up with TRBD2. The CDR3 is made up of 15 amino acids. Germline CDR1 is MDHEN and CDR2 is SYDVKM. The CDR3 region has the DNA TGTGGATCCCGTCAAACGGGGGGTAGAGTGAATGAGCAGTTCTTC. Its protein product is CGSRQTGGRVNEQFF.

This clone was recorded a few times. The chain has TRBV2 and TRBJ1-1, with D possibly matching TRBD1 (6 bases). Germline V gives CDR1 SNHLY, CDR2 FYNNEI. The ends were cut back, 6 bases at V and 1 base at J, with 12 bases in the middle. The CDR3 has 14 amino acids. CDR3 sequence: CASRAGTSNTEAFF. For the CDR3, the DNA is TGTGCCAGCAGGGCCGGGACATCGAACACTGAAGCTTTCTTT.

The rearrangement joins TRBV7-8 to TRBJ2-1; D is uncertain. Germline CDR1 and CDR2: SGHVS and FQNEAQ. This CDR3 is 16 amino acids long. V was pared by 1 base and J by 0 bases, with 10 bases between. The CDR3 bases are TGTGCCAGCAGCTTAGATCTAGTCTACTCCTACAATGAGCAGTTCTTC. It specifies CASSLDLVYSYNEQFF.

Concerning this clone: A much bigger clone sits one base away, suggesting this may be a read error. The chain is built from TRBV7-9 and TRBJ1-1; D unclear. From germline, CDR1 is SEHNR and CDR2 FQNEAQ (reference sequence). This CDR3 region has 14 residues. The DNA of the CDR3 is TGTGCCAACAGCTACCTGTTGAACAACACTGAAGCTTTCTTT. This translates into CANSYLLNNTEAFF. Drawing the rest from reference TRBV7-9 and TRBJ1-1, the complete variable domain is DTGVSQNPRHKITKRGQNVTFRCDPISEHNRLYWYRQTLGQGPEFLTYFQNEAQLEKSRLLSDRFSAERPKGSFSTLEIQRTEQGDSAMYLCANSYLLNNTEAFFGQGTRLTVV.

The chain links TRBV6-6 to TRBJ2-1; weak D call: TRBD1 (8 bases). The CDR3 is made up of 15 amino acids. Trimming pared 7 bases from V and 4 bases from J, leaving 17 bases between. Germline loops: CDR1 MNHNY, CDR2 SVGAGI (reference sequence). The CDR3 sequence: CASNNDRGGYNEQFF. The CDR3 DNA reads TGTGCCAGCAATAACGACAGGGGAGGGTACAATGAGCAGTTCTTC.

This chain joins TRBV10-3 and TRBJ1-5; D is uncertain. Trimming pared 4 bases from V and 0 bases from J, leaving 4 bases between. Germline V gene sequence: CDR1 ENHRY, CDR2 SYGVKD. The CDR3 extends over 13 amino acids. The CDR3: CAISGYSNQPQHF. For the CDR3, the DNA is TGTGCCATCAGTGGCTATAGCAATCAGCCCCAGCATTTT.

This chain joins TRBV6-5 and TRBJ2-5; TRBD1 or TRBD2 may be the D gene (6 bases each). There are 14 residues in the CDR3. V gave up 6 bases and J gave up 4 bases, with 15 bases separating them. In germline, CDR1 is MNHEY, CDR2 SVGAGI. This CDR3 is CASRDEGGRETQYF. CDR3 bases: TGTGCCAGCAGGGACGAGGGGGGAAGAGAGACCCAGTACTTC.

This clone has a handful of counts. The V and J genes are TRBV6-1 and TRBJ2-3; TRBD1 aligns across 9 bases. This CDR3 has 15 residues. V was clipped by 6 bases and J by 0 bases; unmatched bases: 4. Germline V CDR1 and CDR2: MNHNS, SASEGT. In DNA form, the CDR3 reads TGTGCCAGCAGCTGGACAGGGGAGAGCACAGATACGCAGTATTTT. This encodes CASSWTGESTDTQYF.

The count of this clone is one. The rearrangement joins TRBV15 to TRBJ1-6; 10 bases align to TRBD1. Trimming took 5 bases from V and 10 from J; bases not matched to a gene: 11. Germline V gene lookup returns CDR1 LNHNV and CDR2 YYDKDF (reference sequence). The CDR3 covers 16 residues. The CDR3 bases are TGTGCCACCAGCGACCGGGACAGGGGACAGTGGTCACCCCTCCACTTT. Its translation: CATSDRDRGQWSPLHF. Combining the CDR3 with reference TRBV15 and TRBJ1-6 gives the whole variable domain DAMVIQNPRYQVTQFGKPVTLSCSQTLNHNVMYWYQQKSSQAPKLLFHYYDKDFNNEADTPDNFQSRRPNTSFCFLDIRSPGLGDTAMYLCATSDRDRGQWSPLHFGNGTRLTVT.

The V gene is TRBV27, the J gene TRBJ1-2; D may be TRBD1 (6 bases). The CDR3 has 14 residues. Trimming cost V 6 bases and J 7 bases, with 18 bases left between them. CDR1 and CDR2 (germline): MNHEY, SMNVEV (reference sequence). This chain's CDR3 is CASSLPGGAGGYTF. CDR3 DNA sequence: TGTGCCAGCAGCCTCCCCGGGGGCGCGGGTGGCTACACCTTC.

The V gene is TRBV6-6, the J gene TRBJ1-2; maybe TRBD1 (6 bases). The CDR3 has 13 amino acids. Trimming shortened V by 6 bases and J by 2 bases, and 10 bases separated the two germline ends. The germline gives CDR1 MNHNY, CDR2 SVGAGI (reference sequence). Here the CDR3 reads CASRLDRNYGYTF. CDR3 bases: TGTGCCAGCAGGCTTGACAGGAACTATGGCTACACCTTC.

The CDR3 DNA reads as TGTGCCAGCAGTGCACGAGACAGGGCCGGGGAGCTGTTTTTT. Protein product: CASSARDRAGELFF. This sequence joins TRBV2 and TRBJ2-2; 7 bases map to TRBD1. This CDR3 comprises 14 residues. Trimming cost V 4 bases and J 6 bases; bases outside gene matches: 5. Germline CDR1 and CDR2: SNHLY and FYNNEI.

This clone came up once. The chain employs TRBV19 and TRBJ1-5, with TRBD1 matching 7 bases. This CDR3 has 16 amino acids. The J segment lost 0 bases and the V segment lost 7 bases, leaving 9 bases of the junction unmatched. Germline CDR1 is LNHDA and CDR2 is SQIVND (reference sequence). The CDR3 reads CASTRTGTYSNQPQHF. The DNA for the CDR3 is TGTGCCAGTACCCGGACAGGAACTTATAGCAATCAGCCCCAGCATTTT.

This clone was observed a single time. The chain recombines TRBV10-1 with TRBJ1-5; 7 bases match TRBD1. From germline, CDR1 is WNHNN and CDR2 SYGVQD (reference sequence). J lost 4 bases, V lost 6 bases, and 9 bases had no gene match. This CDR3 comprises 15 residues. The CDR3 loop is CASRLGTAGNQPQHF. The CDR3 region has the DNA TGCGCCAGCAGACTCGGGACAGCAGGTAATCAGCCCCAGCATTTT.

The CDR3 is CAWSVGFNEKLFF. The CDR3 DNA reads TGTGCCTGGAGTGTAGGTTTTAATGAAAAACTGTTTTTT. The rearrangement uses TRBV30 and TRBJ1-4, with D unclear. Trimming cost V 0 bases and J 4 bases, with 6 bases left between them. This CDR3 region has 13 residues. Germline-derived CDR1 and CDR2 are GTSNPN and SVGIG (reference sequence).

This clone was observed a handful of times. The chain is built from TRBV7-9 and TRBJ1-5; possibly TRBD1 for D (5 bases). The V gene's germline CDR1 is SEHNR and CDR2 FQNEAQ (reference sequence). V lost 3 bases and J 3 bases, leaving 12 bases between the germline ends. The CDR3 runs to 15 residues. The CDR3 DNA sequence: TGTGCCAGCAGCTTGGGGCCGGGGTTCAATCAGCCCCAGCATTTT. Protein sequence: CASSLGPGFNQPQHF.

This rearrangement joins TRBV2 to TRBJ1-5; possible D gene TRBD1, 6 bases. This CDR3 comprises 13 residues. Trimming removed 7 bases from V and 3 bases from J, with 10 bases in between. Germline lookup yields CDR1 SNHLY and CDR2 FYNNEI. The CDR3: CASTTGFNQPQHF. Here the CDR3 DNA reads TGTGCCAGCACTACAGGGTTCAATCAGCCCCAGCATTTT.

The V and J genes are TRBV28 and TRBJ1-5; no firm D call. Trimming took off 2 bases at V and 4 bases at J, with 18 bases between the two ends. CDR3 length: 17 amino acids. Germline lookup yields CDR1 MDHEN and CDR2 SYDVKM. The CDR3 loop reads CASSLRRSRATNQPQHF. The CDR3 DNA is TGTGCCAGCAGTTTAAGGAGGAGCCGGGCGACAAATCAGCCCCAGCATTTT. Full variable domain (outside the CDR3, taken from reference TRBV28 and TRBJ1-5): DVKVTQSSRYLVKRTGEKVFLECVQDMDHENMFWYRQDPGLGLRLIYFSYDVKMKEKGDIPEGYSVSREKKERFSLILESASTNQTSMYLCASSLRRSRATNQPQHFGDGTRLSIL.

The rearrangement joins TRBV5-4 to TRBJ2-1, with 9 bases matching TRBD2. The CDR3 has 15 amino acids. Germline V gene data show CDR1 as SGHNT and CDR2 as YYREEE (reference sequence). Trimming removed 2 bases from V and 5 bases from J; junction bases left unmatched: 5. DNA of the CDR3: TGTGCCAGCAGCTTAGCGGGGGGCCGAGACAATGAGCAGTTCTTC. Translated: CASSLAGGRDNEQFF. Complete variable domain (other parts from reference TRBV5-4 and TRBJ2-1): ETGVTQSPTHLIKTRGQQVTLRCSSQSGHNTVSWYQQALGQGPQFIFQYYREEENGRGNFPPRFSGLQFPNYSSELNVNALELDDSALYLCASSLAGGRDNEQFFGPGTRLTVL.

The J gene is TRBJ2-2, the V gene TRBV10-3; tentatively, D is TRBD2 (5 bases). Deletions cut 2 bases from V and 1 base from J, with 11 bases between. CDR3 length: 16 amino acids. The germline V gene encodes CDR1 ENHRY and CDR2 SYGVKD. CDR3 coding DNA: TGTGCCATCAGTGAGGGTGGTCGGGGGAACACCGGGGAGCTGTTTTTT. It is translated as CAISEGGRGNTGELFF.

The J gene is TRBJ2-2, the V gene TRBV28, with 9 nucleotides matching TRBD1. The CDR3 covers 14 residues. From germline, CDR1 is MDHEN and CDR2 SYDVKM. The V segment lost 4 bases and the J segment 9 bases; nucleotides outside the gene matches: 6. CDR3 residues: CASSSDRGGRELFF. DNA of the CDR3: TGTGCCAGCAGTTCGGACAGGGGAGGAAGGGAGCTGTTTTTT.

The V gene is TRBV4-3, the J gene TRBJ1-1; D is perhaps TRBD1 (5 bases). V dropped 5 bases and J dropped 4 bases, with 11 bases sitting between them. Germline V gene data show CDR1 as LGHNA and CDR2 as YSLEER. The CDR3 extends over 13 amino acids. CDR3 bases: TGCGCCAGCAGCTTTATGGGGGGCACTGAAGCTTTCTTT. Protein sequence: CASSFMGGTEAFF.

For the CDR3, the DNA is TGTGCCAGCAGCCCAACCCTTAGGGGCACAGATACGCAGTATTTT. Translating gives CASSPTLRGTDTQYF. The J gene is TRBJ2-3, the V gene TRBV9; D remains ambiguous. Trimming removed 4 bases at V and 1 base at J, with 13 bases between. Germline assignment: CDR1 SGDLS and CDR2 YYNGEE. This CDR3 has 15 amino acids.

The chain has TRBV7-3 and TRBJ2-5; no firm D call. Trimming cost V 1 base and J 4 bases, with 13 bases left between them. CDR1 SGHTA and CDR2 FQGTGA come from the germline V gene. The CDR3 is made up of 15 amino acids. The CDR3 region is CASSLIPRQRETQYF. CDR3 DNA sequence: TGTGCCAGCAGCTTAATCCCGAGGCAGAGAGAGACCCAGTACTTC.

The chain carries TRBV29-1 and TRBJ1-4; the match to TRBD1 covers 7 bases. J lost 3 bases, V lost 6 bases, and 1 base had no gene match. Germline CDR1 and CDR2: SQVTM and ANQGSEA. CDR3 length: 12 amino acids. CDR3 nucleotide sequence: TGCAGCGTCCAGGGGGCTAATGAAAAACTGTTTTTT. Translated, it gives CSVQGANEKLFF.